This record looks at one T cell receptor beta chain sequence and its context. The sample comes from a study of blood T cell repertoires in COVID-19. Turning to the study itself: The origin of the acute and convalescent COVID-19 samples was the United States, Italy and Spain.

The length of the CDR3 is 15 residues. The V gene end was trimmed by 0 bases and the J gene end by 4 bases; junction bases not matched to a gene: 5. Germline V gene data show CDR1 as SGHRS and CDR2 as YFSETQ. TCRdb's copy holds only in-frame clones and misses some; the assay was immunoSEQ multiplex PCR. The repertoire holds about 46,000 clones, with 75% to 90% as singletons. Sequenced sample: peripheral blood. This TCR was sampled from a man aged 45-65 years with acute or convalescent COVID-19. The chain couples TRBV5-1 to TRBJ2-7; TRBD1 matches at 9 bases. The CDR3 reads CASSLVGTGPYEQYF. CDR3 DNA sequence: TGCGCCAGCAGCTTGGTCGGGACAGGGCCGTACGAGCAGTACTTC.